These 13 T cell receptor beta chains came from one sample sequenced in a study of spatial heterogeneity in lung cancer. The time point denotes: sample taken at primary tumor resection. Sequencing was performed on whole RNA extracted from tumor and nontumor lung tissue, or from frozen PBMC, and the material was left unsorted. TCRdb reprocessed the 5' RACE reads via MiXCR and lists one record per CDR3 protein. Of about 38,000 distinct CDR3 sequences in the sample, about 6% were seen once. The source material was PBMCs, sampled at surgery. These receptor sequences come from a male donor with early-stage non-small cell lung cancer.

This clonotype came up many times. The chain employs TRBV6-6 and TRBJ2-1; a weak D match, TRBD2 (7 bases). V was pared by 1 base and J by 3 bases, with 13 bases between. The V gene's germline CDR1 is MNHNY and CDR2 SVGAGI (reference sequence). The CDR3 loop spans 16 amino acids. The CDR3 region has the DNA TGTGCCAGCAGTTACTTTGGGGGGGCCGACTACAATGAGCAGTTCTTC. It specifies CASSYFGGADYNEQFF.

This chain uses TRBV5-6 with TRBJ2-7; D gene ambiguous. The ends were cut back, 6 bases at V and 1 base at J, with 17 bases in the middle. Per the germline V gene, CDR1 is SGHDT and CDR2 is YYEEEE. The CDR3 sequence is 15 residues long. The DNA of the CDR3 is TGTGCCAGCACCGCGGTTGCAGGAGCGTCCTACGAGCAGTACTTC. Its translation is CASTAVAGASYEQYF.

The J gene is TRBJ1-6, the V gene TRBV7-9, with D tentatively TRBD1 (5 bases). This CDR3 is 17 amino acids long. The V end lost 3 bases, the J end lost 2 bases, and 14 bases lay between the germline ends. The germline V gene encodes CDR1 SEHNR and CDR2 FQNEAQ (reference sequence). The CDR3 DNA sequence: TGTGCCAGCAGCTTCAGCTCAGGGACCACCTATAATTCACCCCTCCACTTT. Translation gives CASSFSSGTTYNSPLHF.

This clonotype was seen a handful of times. The genes are TRBV11-2 and TRBJ2-3; TRBD2 aligns across 8 bases. Germline assignment: CDR1 SGHAT and CDR2 FQNNGV. The V and J ends lost 4 bases and 4 bases, in that order; junction bases with no gene match: 10. This CDR3 region has 16 residues. This chain's CDR3 is CASSWSGGARADTQYF. The DNA for the CDR3 is TGTGCCAGCAGCTGGTCCGGGGGGGCCCGAGCAGATACGCAGTATTTT.

This clonotype was detected only a few times. The chain links TRBV29-1 to TRBJ1-1, with 8 bases identical to TRBD1. Germline V gives CDR1 SQVTM, CDR2 ANQGSEA. V gave up 6 bases and J gave up 1 base; unmatched junction bases: 13. The CDR3 contains 16 residues. CDR3 DNA sequence: TGCAGCGTGACGTACTATGGGACAGGCCCGAACACTGAAGCTTTCTTT. Its translation is CSVTYYGTGPNTEAFF. Full variable domain (rest looked up from reference TRBV29-1 and TRBJ1-1): SAVISQKPSRDICQRGTSLTIQCQVDSQVTMMFWYRQQPGQSLTLIATANQGSEATYESGFVIDKFPISRPNLTFSTLTVSNMSPEDSSIYLCSVTYYGTGPNTEAFFGQGTRLTVV.

V is TRBV20-1 and J is TRBJ2-7, with 9 bases aligning to TRBD2. Germline lookup yields CDR1 DFQATT and CDR2 SNEGSKA (reference sequence). The CDR3 is made up of 14 amino acids. J gave up 3 bases and V 3 bases, and 6 bases lay outside the gene matches. CDR3 DNA sequence: TGCAGTGCTAGTAGTCTAGCGGGGAGCTACGAGCAGTACTTC. Its protein product is CSASSLAGSYEQYF.

This clonotype was counted ten times or more. The V and J genes are TRBV9 and TRBJ2-1, with D perhaps matching TRBD1 (5 bases). Germline CDR1 is SGDLS and CDR2 is YYNGEE. The ends were cut back, 4 bases at V and 5 bases at J, with 13 bases in the middle. The CDR3 totals 14 residues. For the CDR3, the DNA is TGTGCCAGCAGCTTCCAAGGGGCTAACAATGAGCAGTTCTTC. Translating gives CASSFQGANNEQFF.

This clonotype came up many times. The chain couples TRBV12-3 or TRBV12-4 to TRBJ2-4; the match to TRBD1 covers 10 bases. J lost 7 bases, V lost 5 bases, and 11 bases had no gene match. The length of the CDR3 is 16 residues. CDR3: CASSPSRDRGSNIQYF. CDR3 nucleotides: TGTGCCAGCAGTCCGTCCCGGGACAGGGGATCGAACATTCAGTACTTC.

This clonotype showed up just a few times. V is TRBV20-1 and J is TRBJ2-4; D is undetermined. Germline lookup yields CDR1 DFQATT and CDR2 SNEGSKA (reference sequence). Deletions cut 6 bases from V and 6 bases from J, with 12 bases between. The CDR3 length is 12 residues. The CDR3 loop reads CSALDPPNIQYF. CDR3 DNA: TGCAGTGCCCTGGACCCCCCAAACATTCAGTACTTC.

V and J are TRBV6-5 and TRBJ1-2; D perhaps matches TRBD1 (5 bases). CDR3 length: 14 amino acids. CDR1 is MNHEY, CDR2 SVGAGI, per germline. V gave up 7 bases and J gave up 7 bases, with 19 bases separating them. CDR3 residues: CASTSPWGEGGYTF. DNA for the CDR3: TGTGCCAGCACCTCACCGTGGGGGGAAGGTGGCTACACCTTC.

This clonotype was observed many times. V usage is TRBV10-3 and J usage is TRBJ1-2; 7 bases agree with TRBD1. J gave up 0 bases and V 8 bases, and 21 bases lay outside the gene matches. CDR3 length: 19 amino acids. Germline V lookup: CDR1 ENHRY, CDR2 SYGVKD. The chain's CDR3 is CAIDNEGSGQKSSNYGYTF. CDR3 nucleotide sequence: TGTGCCATCGACAATGAAGGCTCGGGACAGAAAAGTTCTAACTATGGCTACACCTTC.

This clonotype has at least ten counts. The genes are TRBV12-3 or TRBV12-4 and TRBJ1-5; unclear D gene. The CDR3 has 12 residues. With 5 bases removed from V and 7 bases from J, the gap between germline ends came to 9 bases. The CDR3 DNA is TGTGCCAGCAGTCGTGAGGGACAGCCCCAGCATTTT. Protein product: CASSREGQPQHF.

There are many counts of this clonotype. The chain is built from TRBV12-3 or TRBV12-4 and TRBJ2-4, with 11 bases aligning to TRBD1. This CDR3 region has 12 residues. V shed 11 bases, J shed 8 bases, and the junction held 5 bases outside the gene matches. The CDR3 coding sequence is TGTGCCTCCGGGACAGGGGGTGACATTCAGTACTTC. It is translated as CASGTGGDIQYF.